This entry is about one TCR beta chain. The target antigen is unknown. Method: immunoSEQ multiplex PCR; TCRdb's copy keeps in-frame clones and lacks some. The profile shows 100,000 or so clones, 82% of them singletons. The source of the sample is a study of T cell responses to AZD1222 COVID-19 vaccine. As for the study in general: Timing groups of about 4 and about 12 weeks for second doses were pooled. General study results and limits: White British people made up most donors, females outnumbered males, and clonal diversity was possibly underestimated. The study sampled repertoires only after the peak T cell response. Following two doses of AZD1222, Spike-specific TCR breadth and depth rose.

The CDR3 has 15 amino acids. CDR1 is SGHRS and CDR2 is YFSETQ in the germline V gene. V lost 5 bases, J lost 2 bases, and 6 bases stayed unmatched. The specimen was peripheral blood, collected on day 0 of AZD1222 vaccination. The V gene is TRBV5-1, the J gene TRBJ2-5, with 10 bases fitting TRBD2. This clonotype was obtained from an adult in good health. The CDR3: CASRLSGGQQETQYF. Written as DNA, the CDR3 is TGCGCCAGCAGACTTAGCGGGGGGCAACAAGAGACCCAGTACTTC.